This paragraph reports one T cell receptor beta chain. This entry belongs to a study of blood T cell repertoires in COVID-19. Study summary: Sites in the United States, Italy and Spain provided acute and convalescent COVID-19 samples. From T cells, B-cell-depleted T cells, or PBMCs came the material, which was cDNA or gDNA.

V shed 8 bases and J 13 bases; nucleotides not matched to a gene: 12. The CDR3 has 13 residues. Methods used by the authors: Nucleated cell number was recorded as an estimate derived from reference gene primer amplification. Sequencing used immunoSEQ multiplex PCR; TCRdb keeps in-frame clones, though not all of them. For V, J and clone size, that table is used; D and trimming come from the DNA. The table shows 200,000 or so clones, with roughly 90% occurring only once. The sequenced sample was peripheral blood. This clonotype originated in a man aged 35-49 years with active or convalescent COVID-19. J is TRBJ2-1 and V is TRBV12-3 or TRBV12-4, with 9 bases lining up with TRBD2. CDR3 nucleotide sequence: TGTGCCAGCGGGACGGACGACCTAGCGGGACAGTTCTTC. This encodes CASGTDDLAGQFF.